The source of this TCR beta chain is a study of control samples from healthy donors and cancer patients. CDR3 length equals 15 residues. Germline V gives CDR1 SGHRS, CDR2 YFSETQ. The V gene end was trimmed by 2 bases and the J gene end by 7 bases; junction bases not matched to a gene: 7. Measured with immunoSEQ multiplex PCR; TCRdb has only the in-frame clones, and not every one. The table has about 120,000 clones, approximately 90% seen once. This TCR derives from a woman aged 70-85 years in good health. Sequenced: blood. The chain uses TRBV5-1 and TRBJ2-1; TRBD1 aligns across 9 bases. The CDR3 spells CASSLQGASVNEQFF. The CDR3 DNA is TGCGCCAGCAGCTTACAGGGGGCTTCGGTTAATGAGCAGTTCTTC.